A single T cell receptor (beta chain) is shown here with its context. Its antigen is unidentified. The sample is drawn from a study of beta chain features in type 1 diabetes. General study results and limits: Researchers reported that naive, central memory and Treg TCRB repertoires appeared more similar in patients than in healthy donors. Type 1 diabetes patients had moderately but significantly shorter TCRB CDR3s in all four CD4+ subsets. cDNA-based reads could over-represent cells with high TCR expression. A PCR bias possibly favoring shorter templates would apply equally to patients and controls.

The authors reverse transcribed all of the isolated RNA, so sequencing captured expressed TCRB transcripts. TCRdb's copy holds only in-frame clones and misses some; the assay was immunoSEQ multiplex PCR. Among about 340,000 clones, 13% were seen once, and the ten largest hold roughly 0.015%. Populations obtained by sorting all exceeded 98% purity. The V gene end was trimmed by 0 bases and the J gene end by 3 bases; junction bases not matched to a gene: 7. CDR3 size: 15 residues. Germline V gene data show CDR1 as SQVTM and CDR2 as ANQGSEA. J is TRBJ1-2 and V is TRBV29-1, with 7 bases matching TRBD1. Sequencing used naive CD4+ T cells from blood. The sequence derives from a young woman with type 1 diabetes. CDR3 sequence (DNA): TGCAGCGTTGAAGAGGTGACAGGGTTGGACTATGGCTACACCTTC. As protein: CSVEEVTGLDYGYTF.